This entry concerns a single T cell receptor (beta chain). The antigen remains unidentified. One entry per CDR3 protein results from TCRdb running MiXCR on the reads. The sample shows tens of thousands of distinct CDR3 sequences, less than 25% of them seen only once. The entry originates in a study of type 1 regulatory T cells. About the study: This in vitro CD4 product, T-allo10, is enriched for Tr1 cells and alloantigen-specific. Study results and caveats: Compared with non-Tr1 cells, Tr1 cells showed a narrower TCR repertoire.

The CDR3 is 14 residues long. Germline lookup yields CDR1 SNHLY and CDR2 FYNNEI. J was trimmed by 16 bases and V by 7 bases; bases with no gene match: 19. The origin of this receptor is a human donor in good health. The V gene is TRBV2, the J gene TRBJ1-3, with 7 bases matching TRBD1. The material sequenced was cultured type 1 regulatory T (Tr1) cells, either the whole culture or a sorted fraction (not recorded which). CDR3 sequence: CASNHRGSGNTLYF. In nucleotides, the CDR3 is TGTGCCAGCAACCACAGGGGTTCTGGAAATACGCTCTATTTT.